This T cell receptor (beta chain) was profiled in a study of OX40 agonist ivuxolimab in advanced cancers. Overall study context: Males comprised around four fifths of the group, whose mean age was roughly 60 years (range roughly 20 to 85).

The study's findings and limits: The study found among the lowest clonal expansion in partial responders at 0.1-3.0 mg/kg. Clonal expansion by week 6 occurred in CD4+ and CD8+ blood T cells (at 0.1 to 3.0 mg/kg). Which antigen the expanded peripheral T cells recognized is unknown.

Worth noting for this clone: What it binds is unknown.

The table came from immunoSEQ multiplex PCR; TCRdb's copy has only in-frame clones and leaves some out. This table has 40,000 to 55,000 clones, just under 95% appearing once. Per germline, CDR1 SEHNR and CDR2 FQNEAQ (reference sequence). J was trimmed by 4 bases and V by 5 bases; bases with no gene match: 8. There are 14 residues in the CDR3. This sequence originates from an adult with an advanced solid tumor such as melanoma, head and neck, liver or kidney cancer. The chain employs TRBV7-9 and TRBJ2-7; TRBD2 matches 7 bases. The material sequenced was CD4+ or CD8+ T cells sorted from blood, taken in a trial of the OX40 agonist ivuxolimab. The CDR3 nucleotides read TGTGCCAGCAGCCCAAGGACGGGGGGTTACGAGCAGTACTTC. Translated: CASSPRTGGYEQYF.